The subject of this entry is one T cell receptor (beta chain). Its antigen is unidentified. Random hexamers were used to reverse transcribe an amount of roughly 0.45 to 1 ug RNA. The CDR3 of TCR beta was amplified by immunoSEQ multiplex PCR across 54 Vbeta and 13 Jbeta. MiXCR, run by TCRdb on the immunoSEQ multiplex PCR reads, gives a single entry per CDR3 protein. The repertoire holds about 140,000 distinct CDR3 sequences, with 85% to 95% as singletons. The sample is drawn from a study of CD8 T cells in Susac syndrome. Study-level findings and limits: Acknowledgment was made by the study that its TCR sequencing and HLA analysis involved a relatively small number of individuals.

FACS was used to enrich TEMRA cells, whereas the CD8+ and CD4+ T cells were obtained by negative isolation. Trimming cost V 7 bases and J 9 bases; bases outside gene matches: 5. Germline CDR1 reads SEHNR; CDR2 reads FQNEAQ (reference sequence). CDR3 length: 14 residues. The chain recombines TRBV7-9 with TRBJ2-1; 14 positions agree with TRBD2. The sequencing sample was made of CD4+ T cells from PBMCs. This TCR was sampled from a human donor with multiple sclerosis. The CDR3 bases are TGTGCCAGCACACCGGGACTAGCGGGAGTTGAGCAGTTCTTC. Translated, it gives CASTPGLAGVEQFF.